This TCR beta chain was observed in a study of vaccination and CD4 T cells after COVID-19 (dated by TCRdb to 2021 to 2024). The study in broad terms: Convalescent patients had a positive SARS-CoV-2 result on nasal swab PCR, and of these patients, about ten had mild disease and one had severe disease. The convalescent cohort included six males and four females, with two Hispanic individuals, seven Caucasians, two Asians and one multiracial person. Participants received two doses of either the Pfizer-BioNTech BNT162b2 vaccine (n=8) or the Moderna mRNA-1273 vaccine (n=2). Three convalescent patients were sampled both early after vaccination (day 14) and late after vaccination (days 161 to 241). For stimulating the cultures, overlapping spike peptide pools were used, derived from SARS-CoV-2 as well as from the common cold coronaviruses HCoV-NL63, HCoV-OC43 and HCoV-229E. The time from the second vaccine dose to post-vaccine blood sampling had a median of roughly 72 days and ranged from about 14 to 250 days. Post-COVID blood samples were collected from convalescent patients a median of roughly 100 days after diagnosis, with a range of roughly 30 to 161 days. In 10 COVID-19 convalescent patients and a handful of infection-naive healthy vaccine recipients, the spike-specific CD4+ TCR repertoire before mRNA vaccination was compared with the repertoire after mRNA vaccination. In control cultures, a CEFX viral epitope pool was used as positive control, an HIV-1 Nef peptide pool was used as negative control, or no peptide was added. Summary of the overall study and its limitations: In convalescent patients, nearly all vaccine-specific clones (304 of 307) were found to be mono-reactive for SARS-CoV-2 spike rather than cross-reactive with common cold coronaviruses. The number of convalescent patients in the study was relatively small, and the study did not examine early timepoints following natural infection. An increase in the median number of SARS-CoV-2-reactive clonotypes from 20 to 25 after infection to 38 after vaccination was observed, but the change was not found to be significant. Among convalescent patients, a median roughly 90% of the SARS-CoV-2-reactive clones seen after vaccination appeared only after vaccination, which suggests priming specific to the vaccine.

On this clonotype itself: The target of this receptor is not known. There are no base qualities to consult, and no much larger clone falls within one base.

The library was made by PCR. DNA from cultured CD4+ T cells was subjected to TCR sequencing with the Oncomine TCR Beta short-read assay at the Johns Hopkins FTIC core. The QIAamp micro DNA kit was used to extract genomic DNA from the cultured CD4+ T cells. Oncomine TCR Beta libraries from cultured CD4+ T cells were pooled using unique dual indexes and sequenced on an Illumina iSeq 100. Per the original workflow: Non-productive sequences were filtered out, and CDR3s that did not start with C, did not end with F or W, or were shorter than 7 amino acids were discarded. Antigen-specific clonotypes were identified using the MANAFEST web application through comparison of peptide-stimulated wells with reference and other culture wells. Positive clones required FDR below 0.05, an odds ratio above 5, and productive frequency above 0.1% in at least two of three replicate wells. Cross-reactive clonotypes were defined as significantly expanded in both SARS-CoV-2 spike wells and at least one common cold coronavirus spike condition. Similarity between CDR3 sequences was evaluated in R version 3.6.1 using Levenshtein distances (stringdist) and unrooted phylogenetic trees (ape). TCRdb itself trimmed the public reads at Q25 with fastp, ran MiXCR and retained productive beta chains. Entries are consolidated by CDR3 protein sequence, retaining the most common genes and DNA. TCRdb's processing, not the authors', yielded these V and J calls. The sample table contains under 30,000 distinct CDR3 sequences; only one count was recorded for 35% to 40% of them. The top ten constitute roughly 3.5% of the sample.

Reading the label with the study, this specimen's time point is: late sampling 161 to 241 days after vaccination in three convalescent patients. The treatment or condition label on this specimen signifies: 10-day PBMC culture with coronavirus spike peptide pools or control peptides (ViraFEST assay). To expand antigen-specific T cells with peptide pools and then pick out the expanded clonotypes through TCR sequencing, the study relied on the ViraFEST assay. The positive SARS-CoV-2 PCR tests of the convalescent patients were dated from March to December 2020, before the Alpha, Beta and Delta variants emerged in the United States. About 2 million PBMCs per well were cultured in IMDM with roughly 5% human AB serum and about 9.2 IU/ml IL-2, plus 10 ug/ml peptide pools. On days 3 and 7, half of the culture medium was replaced with fresh IL-2-containing medium. After approximately 11 days of culture, CD4+ T cells were isolated by negative selection with the EasySep CD4+ T cell isolation kit. Ficoll-Paque Plus gradient centrifugation was used to isolate PBMCs from whole blood, and the isolated PBMCs were then either used fresh or cryopreserved at -140C. Triplicate wells were generally used for each culture condition.

CDR1 MDHEN and CDR2 SYDVKM are derived from the germline V gene. Including the terminal cysteine and phenylalanine, the CDR3 comprises 15 residues. The DNA shown is the 45-base CDR3, in frame from base 1. Clipping removes 7 bases from V and 6 bases from J, with 11 as the unmatched junction base count. This sequence originates from a human donor who had recovered from COVID-19. The sample consisted of CD4+ T cells from blood, cultured in vitro, taken about 7 months after SARS-CoV-2 vaccination. The chain employs TRBV28 and TRBJ2-1; TRBD2 aligns with 8 central bases. Here is the DNA: TGTGCCAGCACCCAAGCGGGAGTCTATGGCAATGAGCAGTTCTTC. It translates as CASTQAGVYGNEQFF.